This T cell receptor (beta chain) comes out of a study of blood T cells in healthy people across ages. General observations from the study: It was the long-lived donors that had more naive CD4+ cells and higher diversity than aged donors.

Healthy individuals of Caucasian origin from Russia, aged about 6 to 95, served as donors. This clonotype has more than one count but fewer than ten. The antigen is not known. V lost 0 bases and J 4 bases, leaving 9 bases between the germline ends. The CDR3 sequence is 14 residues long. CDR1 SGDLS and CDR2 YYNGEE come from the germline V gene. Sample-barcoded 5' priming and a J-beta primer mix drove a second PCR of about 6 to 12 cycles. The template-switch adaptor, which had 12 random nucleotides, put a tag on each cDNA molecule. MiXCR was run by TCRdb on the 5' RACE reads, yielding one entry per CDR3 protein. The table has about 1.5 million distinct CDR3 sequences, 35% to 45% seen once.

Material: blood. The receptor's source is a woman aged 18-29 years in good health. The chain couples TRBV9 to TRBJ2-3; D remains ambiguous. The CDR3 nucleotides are TGTGCCAGCAGCGTAGGTGAGGTTTCAGATACGCAGTATTTT. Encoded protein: CASSVGEVSDTQYF.